These 13 T cell receptor beta chains were all obtained from the same sample, sequenced in a study of lymphopenia after photon versus proton radiotherapy. Libraries were prepared by immunoSEQ multiplex PCR; TCRdb keeps only in-frame clonotypes and omits some of them. The data contain roughly 29,000 clones, roughly 86% of them seen just once; the ten biggest clones take up approximately 50%. Sequencing used peripheral blood, obtained from a patient treated with proton-based radiotherapy. The receptor set was obtained from a woman aged 55 to 70 with cholangiocarcinoma. Some clones in this sample may be carry-over from other donors' samples.

The chain employs TRBV27 and TRBJ1-6, with D perhaps TRBD1 (5 bases). V lost 2 bases, J lost 9 bases, and 11 bases lay in between. CDR1 is MNHEY and CDR2 is SMNVEV in the germline V gene (reference sequence). The CDR3 runs 14 residues. The CDR3 DNA sequence: TGTGCCAGCAGTTTACAAGGGGCGAGTTCACCCCTCCACTTT. Translation gives CASSLQGASSPLHF.

The chain joins TRBV5-6 to TRBJ2-7; D may be TRBD2 (5 bases). The CDR3 totals 15 residues. Trimming stripped 3 bases from V and 3 bases from J, with 16 bases between. The germline V gene encodes CDR1 SGHDT and CDR2 YYEEEE. CDR3 amino acids: CASSSFPSSLYEQYF. In DNA form, the CDR3 reads TGTGCCAGCAGCTCGTTCCCTAGCAGCCTCTACGAGCAGTACTTC.

This clone has only one observation. Written as DNA, the CDR3 is TGTGCCAGCAGGGACACTCGAGAGACCCAGTACTTC. This sequence encodes CASRDTRETQYF. The rearrangement uses TRBV11-2 and TRBJ2-5; tentatively, D is TRBD1 (5 bases). The germline gives CDR1 SGHAT, CDR2 FQNNGV. The CDR3 sequence is 12 residues long. V lost 6 bases and J 4 bases, leaving 9 bases between the germline ends.

The count of this clone is one. CDR3 loop: CASSYSGDGSGGYF. CDR3 nucleotide sequence: TGTGCCAGCAGCTACTCAGGGGACGGGTCCGGCGGGTATTTT. The chain carries TRBV7-2 and TRBJ2-3, with a weak D call TRBD1 (6 bases). The CDR3 runs to 14 residues. The germline V gene has CDR1 SGHTA and CDR2 FQGNSA. Trimming removed 4 bases from V and 14 bases from J, with 22 bases in between.

The V and J genes are TRBV29-1 and TRBJ2-5; D remains ambiguous. V lost 7 bases and J lost 5, with 20 bases in between. CDR3 size: 14 residues. Germline V gives CDR1 SQVTM, CDR2 ANQGSEA. CDR3 protein: CSGRRAPNDETQYF. CDR3 nucleotide sequence: TGCAGCGGGAGACGGGCCCCAAACGACGAGACCCAGTACTTC.

V gene TRBV7-2 combines with J gene TRBJ2-2; TRBD1 aligns across 7 bases. CDR3 size: 15 residues. Germline trimming cut 5 bases from V and 6 bases from J; bases unmatched to any gene: 9. Germline-derived CDR1 and CDR2 are SGHTA and FQGNSA. DNA for the CDR3: TGTGCCAGCAGCGTCGACAGGGTCCTATCCGGGGAGCTGTTTTTT. Translated: CASSVDRVLSGELFF.

V gene TRBV7-6 combines with J gene TRBJ2-3; 11 nucleotides align to TRBD2. Losses at the gene ends were 0 bases for V and 4 bases for J; bases not matched to a gene: 9. Germline V gene data show CDR1 as SGHVS and CDR2 as FNYEAQ. The CDR3 runs to 18 residues. The CDR3 is CASSLAAGTSGGADTQYF. The CDR3 DNA reads as TGTGCCAGCAGCTTAGCAGCCGGGACTAGCGGAGGGGCAGATACGCAGTATTTT. Combining the CDR3 with reference TRBV7-6 and TRBJ2-3 gives the whole variable domain GAGVSQSPRYKVTKRGQDVALRCDPISGHVSLYWYRQALGQGPEFLTYFNYEAQQDKSGLPNDRFSAERPEGSISTLTIQRTEQRDSAMYRCASSLAAGTSGGADTQYFGPGTRLTVL.

The chain combines TRBV9 with TRBJ1-1; D unresolved. The CDR3 loop spans 14 amino acids. Germline-derived CDR1 and CDR2 are SGDLS and YYNGEE. V was shortened by 1 base and J by 4 bases, with 11 bases between the two germline ends. CDR3 coding DNA: TGTGCCAGCAGCGTAAATTGGGGAAGCACTGAAGCTTTCTTT. It translates to CASSVNWGSTEAFF.

The chain is built from TRBV5-1 and TRBJ2-7; D may be TRBD1 (6 bases). The CDR3 totals 13 residues. Trimming removed 0 bases from V and 7 bases from J, with 11 bases in between. CDR1 is SGHRS, CDR2 YFSETQ, per germline. The CDR3 DNA sequence: TGCGCCAGCAGCTTGGGACAGGCAGGGGAGCAGTACTTC. Translated, it gives CASSLGQAGEQYF.

A few counts support this clone. V usage is TRBV7-5 and J usage is TRBJ2-3; whether TRBD1, the table's D call, matches the DNA was not checked. TRBV7-5 is designated a pseudogene. This CDR3 contains 15 residues. The CDR3, as DNA: TGTGCCAGAAGCTTAGTGGGGCAGCGCACAGATACGCAGTATTTT. Translation: CARSLVGQRTDTQYF.

J is TRBJ1-2 and V is TRBV18; no clear D gene. Germline V CDR1 and CDR2: KGHSH, LQKENI. The CDR3 is 13 amino acids. Trimming left V 3 bases short and J 3 bases short, with 8 bases between. Here the CDR3 DNA reads TGTGCCAGCTCACCGCGTCTGGACTATGGCTACACCTTC. It is translated as CASSPRLDYGYTF.

The V call is TRBV7-2, the J call TRBJ2-1; weak D call: TRBD1 (6 bases). Looked up from germline, CDR1 is SGHTA and CDR2 is FQGNSA. V was cut by 3 bases and J by 10 bases, with 7 bases left in between. The CDR3 spans 11 residues. CDR3 protein: CASSFGTEQFF. CDR3 bases: TGTGCCAGCAGCTTTGGGACAGAGCAGTTCTTC.

The genes are TRBV7-8 and TRBJ2-3; D is unclear. CDR3 size: 15 residues. Trimming shortened V by 5 bases and J by 3 bases, and 15 bases separated the two germline ends. CDR1 and CDR2 from the germline V gene are SGHVS and FQNEAQ. CDR3 DNA sequence: TGTGCCAGCAGCCCAGGCACGATTGTAACAGATACGCAGTATTTT. Its protein is CASSPGTIVTDTQYF. Full variable domain (remainder filled in from reference TRBV7-8 and TRBJ2-3): GAGVSQSPRYKVAKRGQDVALRCDPISGHVSLFWYQQALGQGPEFLTYFQNEAQLDKSGLPSDRFFAERPEGSVSTLKIQRTQQEDSAVYLCASSPGTIVTDTQYFGPGTRLTVL.